This T cell receptor (beta chain) was recorded in a study of cytomegalovirus exposure and HLA in healthy donors. With 60 Vbeta and 13 Jbeta primers, the PCR was carried out. Authors' processing steps: The count from a later analysis was tens of millions of unique TCR beta chains, about 10 million of them shared. TCRdb keeps only in-frame clones here, not all; method: immunoSEQ multiplex PCR. Clone size and V and J calls were adopted from that table, with D and trimming inferred from the DNA. The sample includes about 170,000 clones, approximately 81% of them seen just once. A few counts support this clone. Its antigen is undetermined. Findings of the study overall: Certain indistinguishable V segments, among them TRBV6-2 and TRBV6-3, were excluded. What was likely a sequencing artifact was a cluster of highly shared sequence variants.

After removal of 1 base from V and 4 bases from J, the junction contained 6 bases not matched to a gene. CDR3 length: 16 amino acids. Germline V gives CDR1 SGHRS, CDR2 YFSETQ. The receptor was isolated from a woman aged 45-65 years in good health and CMV-seronegative. The chain carries TRBV5-1 and TRBJ2-2; 8 nucleotides align to TRBD2. The sample comprised PBMCs. The CDR3 reads CASSLTVAGITGELFF. CDR3 sequence (DNA): TGCGCCAGCAGCTTGACTGTAGCGGGGATCACCGGGGAGCTGTTTTTT. Based on the CDR3 plus reference TRBV5-1 and TRBJ2-2, the full variable domain is KAGVTQTPRYLIKTRGQQVTLSCSPISGHRSVSWYQQTPGQGLQFLFEYFSETQRNKGNFPGRFSGRQFSNSRSEMNVSTLELGDSALYLCASSLTVAGITGELFFGEGSRLTVL.